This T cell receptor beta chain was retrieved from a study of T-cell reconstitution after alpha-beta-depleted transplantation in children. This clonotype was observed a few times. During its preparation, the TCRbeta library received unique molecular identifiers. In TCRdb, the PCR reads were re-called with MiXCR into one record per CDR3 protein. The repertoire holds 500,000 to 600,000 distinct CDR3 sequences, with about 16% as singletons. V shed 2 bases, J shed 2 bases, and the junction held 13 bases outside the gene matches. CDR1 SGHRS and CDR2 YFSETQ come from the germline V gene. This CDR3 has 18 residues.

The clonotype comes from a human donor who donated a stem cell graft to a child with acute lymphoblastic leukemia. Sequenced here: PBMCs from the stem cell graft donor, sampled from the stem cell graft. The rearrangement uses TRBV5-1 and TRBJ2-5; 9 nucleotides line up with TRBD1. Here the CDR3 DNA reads TGCGCCAGCAGCTTACGGGGACAGGGCTGGTTTCTACAAGAGACCCAGTACTTC. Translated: CASSLRGQGWFLQETQYF.